The T cell receptor beta chain described here comes from a study of T cells in narcolepsy. About the research overall: Healthy controls were enrolled alongside patients with narcolepsy type 1 or type 2. Study-wide points: Healthy controls reportedly lacked the autoreactive clonotypes serially found in patients' blood. No autoreactive T cell clone sequences appeared in some memory CD4+ repertoires. Autoreactive HCRT-specific and TRIB2-specific clonotypes were marked in same-patient CSF-versus-blood CD4+ comparisons.

As regards this clone: Its antigen is unidentified.

This CDR3 is built from 13 residues. Germline CDR1 reads SEHNR; CDR2 reads FQNEAQ (reference sequence). V lost 5 bases, J lost 6 bases, and 4 bases stayed unmatched. Profiled with immunoSEQ multiplex PCR; TCRdb holds only in-frame clones, not every one. The sample consists of 25,000 to 30,000 clones, 60% to 85% of them appearing once. The sequence was obtained from a human donor in good health. V gene TRBV7-9 combines with J gene TRBJ2-3, with TRBD2 matching over 8 bases. The sequenced sample was memory (CD45RA-) CD4+ T cells from blood. In DNA form, the CDR3 reads TGTGCCAGCAGCGTTATAGCGGGGGATACGCAGTATTTT. Encoded protein: CASSVIAGDTQYF.